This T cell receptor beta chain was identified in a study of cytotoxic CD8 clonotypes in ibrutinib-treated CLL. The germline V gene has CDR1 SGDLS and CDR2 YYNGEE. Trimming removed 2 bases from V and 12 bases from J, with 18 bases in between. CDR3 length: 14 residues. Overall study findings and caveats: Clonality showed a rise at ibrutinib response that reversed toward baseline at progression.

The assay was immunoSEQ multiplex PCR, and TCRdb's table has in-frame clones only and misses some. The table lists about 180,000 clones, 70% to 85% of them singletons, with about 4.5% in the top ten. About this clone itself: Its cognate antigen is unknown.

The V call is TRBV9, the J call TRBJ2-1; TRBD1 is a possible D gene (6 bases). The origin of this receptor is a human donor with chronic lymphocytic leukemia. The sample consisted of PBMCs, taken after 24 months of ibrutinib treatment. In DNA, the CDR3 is TGTGCCAGCAGCGTTAACAGGGTACCGGTTTTGCAGTTCTTC. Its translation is CASSVNRVPVLQFF.